The T cell receptor (beta chain) under discussion was sequenced for a study of glioma-infiltrating T cells. Notes on the study in general: Tissue-blood divergence was below expectation in non-neoplastic patients, above in gliomas.

The iRepertoire nested amplicon-rescue multiplex PCR amplified TCR alpha and beta CDR3s from RNA. Input was roughly 100-450 ng of tissue mRNA or PBMC total RNA. TCRdb reanalysed the multiplex PCR reads using MiXCR and keeps one entry per CDR3 protein. The sample consists of approximately 120,000 distinct CDR3 sequences, less than 30% of them appearing once. This CDR3 contains 19 residues. V lost 1 base to trimming and J lost 2 bases; unmatched junction nucleotides: 7. Germline V gene sequence: CDR1 MGHRA, CDR2 YSYEKL. With respect to this clonotype: Its specificity is unknown.

Sample: glioma tissue, nonneoplastic brain tissue, or PBMCs (not recorded which). The TCR was taken from a human donor with low-grade glioma or glioblastoma, undergoing nonglioma brain surgery, or in good health (not recorded which). The V and J genes are TRBV4-1 and TRBJ2-1; 14 nucleotides agree with TRBD2. The CDR3 DNA sequence: TGCGCCAGCAGCCAAGGAAGGGGGACTAGCGGGAGTGCCTACAATGAGCAGTTCTTC. Translating gives CASSQGRGTSGSAYNEQFF.